Below, 12 T cell receptor beta chains from the same sample are listed, as sequenced in a study of blood T cell repertoires in COVID-19. Data came from immunoSEQ multiplex PCR; TCRdb stores just in-frame clones and leaves some out. This table holds around 180,000 clones, around 85% found once. Sequenced sample: peripheral blood. All receptors derive from a man in his sixties or seventies with active or convalescent COVID-19.

This sequence joins TRBV7-8 and TRBJ2-7; D is uncertain. The CDR3 sequence is 14 residues long. Trimming removed 4 bases from V and 2 bases from J, with 12 bases in between. Germline values: CDR1 SGHVS, CDR2 FQNEAQ. CDR3 nucleotides: TGTGCCAGCAGCTCCGGAAGCGAGGCCTACGAGCAGTACTTC. Translating gives CASSSGSEAYEQYF. The complete variable domain, with remaining parts taken from reference TRBV7-8 and TRBJ2-7, reads GAGVSQSPRYKVAKRGQDVALRCDPISGHVSLFWYQQALGQGPEFLTYFQNEAQLDKSGLPSDRFFAERPEGSVSTLKIQRTQQEDSAVYLCASSSGSEAYEQYFGPGTRLTVT.

A word on this clone: The germline gene is not matched at one end of the junction; a read error may be the cause. In nucleotides, the CDR3 is TGTGCCAGCAGCCTCCCAAATCGGGACAGGGGGCAGTTGGCCTTC. It encodes CASSLPNRDRGQLAF. The J gene is TRBJ1-2, the V gene TRBV7-3; 12 nucleotides line up with TRBD1. The CDR3 runs 15 residues. Per germline, CDR1 SGHTA and CDR2 FQGTGA.

This sequence joins TRBV9 and TRBJ2-3; possibly TRBD1 for D (6 bases). Germline loops: CDR1 SGDLS, CDR2 YYNGEE. CDR3 size: 16 residues. Trimming removed 3 bases from V and 1 base from J, with 15 bases in between. The CDR3 loop reads CASSALTGSRTDTQYF. CDR3 in DNA: TGTGCCAGCAGCGCCCTGACAGGAAGCCGCACAGATACGCAGTATTTT. The complete variable domain, with remaining parts taken from reference TRBV9 and TRBJ2-3, reads DSGVTQTPKHLITATGQRVTLRCSPRSGDLSVYWYQQSLDQGLQFLIQYYNGEERAKGNILERFSAQQFPDLHSELNLSSLELGDSALYFCASSALTGSRTDTQYFGPGTRLTVL.

The rearrangement joins TRBV6-1 to TRBJ1-2; D unclear. V lost 1 base, J lost 2 bases, and 11 bases lay in between. This CDR3 spans 15 amino acids. Germline V gene data show CDR1 as MNHNS and CDR2 as SASEGT. CDR3 nucleotides: TGTGCCAGCAGTGAAGAACAGTTCGGAAACTATGGCTACACCTTC. Its translation: CASSEEQFGNYGYTF.

The V gene is TRBV18, the J gene TRBJ1-3; D ambiguous. The germline gives CDR1 KGHSH, CDR2 LQKENI. The CDR3 runs to 18 residues. V was cut by 3 bases and J by 1 base, with 19 bases left in between. CDR3 loop: CASSPRRADGLSGNTIYF. CDR3 DNA: TGTGCCAGCTCACCCCGCCGTGCCGATGGACTGTCTGGAAACACCATATATTTT.

The chain recombines TRBV7-9 with TRBJ1-2; weak D call: TRBD1 (5 bases). The CDR3 contains 15 residues. The ends were cut back, 5 bases at V and 2 bases at J, with 15 bases in the middle. From germline, CDR1 is SEHNR and CDR2 FQNEAQ (reference sequence). The CDR3 region is CASSKQVSTNYGYTF. The DNA of the CDR3 is TGTGCCAGCAGCAAACAGGTTTCCACCAACTATGGCTACACCTTC.

The chain links TRBV19 to TRBJ1-1, with 8 bases matching TRBD1. Unmatched junction bases numbered 1, after V lost 6 bases and J lost 1 base. The CDR3 is 13 residues long. Germline values: CDR1 LNHDA, CDR2 SQIVND (reference sequence). CDR3 loop: CASSDRGNTEAFF. In nucleotides, the CDR3 is TGTGCCAGTAGCGACAGGGGGAACACTGAAGCTTTCTTT.

This chain connects TRBV12-5 to TRBJ1-1, with 7 bases that match TRBD1. J gave up 2 bases and V 4 bases, and 7 bases lay outside the gene matches. There are 15 residues in the CDR3. CDR1 is LGHNT and CDR2 is FRNRAP in the germline V gene. The CDR3 region has the DNA TGTGCTAGTGGTTGGGGGGACAGACTAAACACTGAAGCTTTCTTT. Translation: CASGWGDRLNTEAFF.

The chain joins TRBV30 to TRBJ1-4; D remains ambiguous. V was shortened by 3 bases and J by 8 bases, with 13 bases between the two germline ends. In germline, CDR1 is GTSNPN, CDR2 SVGIG (reference sequence). This CDR3 is built from 13 residues. The CDR3 DNA is TGTGCCTGGAGAGGAGGGCGTGAAGAAAAACTGTTTTTT. Protein sequence: CAWRGGREEKLFF.

The chain joins TRBV28 to TRBJ2-1, with D tentatively TRBD1 (5 bases). V dropped 8 bases and J dropped 10 bases, with 15 bases sitting between them. Germline CDR1 and CDR2: MDHEN and SYDVKM. CDR3 length: 12 residues. As DNA, the CDR3 is TGTGCCAGCGTTACAGGTTTCGCGGAGCAGTTCTTC. Translating gives CASVTGFAEQFF.

The rearrangement links TRBV4-1 to TRBJ1-2; 9 nucleotides agree with TRBD1. The germline gives CDR1 MGHRA, CDR2 YSYEKL. This CDR3 comprises 15 residues. The V and J ends lost 4 bases and 6 bases, in that order; junction bases with no gene match: 9. CDR3 sequence: CASSPLDRGLNGYTF. CDR3 nucleotide sequence: TGCGCCAGCAGCCCCCTAGACAGGGGGTTGAATGGCTACACCTTC.

CDR3 nucleotides: TGTGCCAGCACCCTACAGGGGGCGATGAGCAATCAGCCCCAGCATTTT. It is translated as CASTLQGAMSNQPQHF. The chain recombines TRBV7-8 with TRBJ1-5; 9 positions match TRBD1. The CDR3 spans 16 residues. Germline values: CDR1 SGHVS, CDR2 FQNEAQ. Trimming took 7 bases from V and 1 from J; bases not matched to a gene: 8.